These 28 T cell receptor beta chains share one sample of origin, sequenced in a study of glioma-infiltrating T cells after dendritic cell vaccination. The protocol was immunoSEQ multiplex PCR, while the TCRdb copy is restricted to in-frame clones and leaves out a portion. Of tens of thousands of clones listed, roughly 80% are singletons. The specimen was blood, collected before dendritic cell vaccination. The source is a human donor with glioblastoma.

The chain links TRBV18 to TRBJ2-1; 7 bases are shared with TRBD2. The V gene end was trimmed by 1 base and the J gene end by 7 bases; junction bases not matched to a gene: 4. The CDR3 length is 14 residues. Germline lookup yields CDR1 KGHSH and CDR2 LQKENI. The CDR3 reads CASSPRTRENEQFF. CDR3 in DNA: TGTGCCAGCTCACCACGGACTAGGGAGAATGAGCAGTTCTTC.

CDR3 nucleotide sequence: TGTGCCTGCAGGACAGCAAATAGCAATCAGCCCCAGCATTTT. Its protein is CACRTANSNQPQHF. V gene TRBV30 combines with J gene TRBJ1-5, with a weak D call TRBD1 (6 bases). CDR3 length: 14 amino acids. CDR1 and CDR2 (germline): GTSNPN, SVGIG (reference sequence). V gave up 6 bases and J gave up 0 bases, with 12 bases separating them.

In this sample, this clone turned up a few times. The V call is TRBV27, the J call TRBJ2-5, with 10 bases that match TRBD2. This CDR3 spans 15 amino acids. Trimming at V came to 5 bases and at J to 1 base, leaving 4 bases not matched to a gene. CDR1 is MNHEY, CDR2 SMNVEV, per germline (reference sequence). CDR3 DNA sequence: TGTGCCAGCAGTCTACTAGCGGGACTCCAAGAGACCCAGTACTTC. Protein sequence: CASSLLAGLQETQYF.

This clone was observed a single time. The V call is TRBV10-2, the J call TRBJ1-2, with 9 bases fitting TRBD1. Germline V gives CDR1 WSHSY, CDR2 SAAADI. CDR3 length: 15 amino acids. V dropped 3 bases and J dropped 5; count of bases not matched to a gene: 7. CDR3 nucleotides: TGCGCCAGCAGTGATAATACAGGGGGCTCGTATGGCTACACCTTC. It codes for CASSDNTGGSYGYTF.

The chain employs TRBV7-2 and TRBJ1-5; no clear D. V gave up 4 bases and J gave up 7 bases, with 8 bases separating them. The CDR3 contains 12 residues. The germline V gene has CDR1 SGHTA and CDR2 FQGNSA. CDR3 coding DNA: TGTGCCAGCAGCTCCCCTCCCCAGCCCCAGCATTTT. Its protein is CASSSPPQPQHF.

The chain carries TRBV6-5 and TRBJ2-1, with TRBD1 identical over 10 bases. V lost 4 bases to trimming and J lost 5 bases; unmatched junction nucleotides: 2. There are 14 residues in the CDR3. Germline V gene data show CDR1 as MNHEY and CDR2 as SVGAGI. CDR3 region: CASSWTGGNNEQFF. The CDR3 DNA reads TGTGCCAGCAGTTGGACAGGGGGAAACAATGAGCAGTTCTTC.

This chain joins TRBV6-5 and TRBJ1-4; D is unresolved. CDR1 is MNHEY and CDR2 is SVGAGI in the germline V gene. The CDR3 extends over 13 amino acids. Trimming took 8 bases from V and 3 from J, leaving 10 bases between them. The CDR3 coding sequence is TGTGCCAGCGCCGGGTCGCCTAATGAAAAACTGTTTTTT. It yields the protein CASAGSPNEKLFF.

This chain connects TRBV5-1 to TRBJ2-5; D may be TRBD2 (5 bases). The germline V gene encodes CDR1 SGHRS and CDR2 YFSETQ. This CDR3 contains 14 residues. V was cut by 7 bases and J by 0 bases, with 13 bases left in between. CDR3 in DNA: TGCGCCAGCGCGGCGGGCCGAGACCAAGAGACCCAGTACTTC. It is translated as CASAAGRDQETQYF. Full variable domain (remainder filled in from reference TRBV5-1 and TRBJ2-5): KAGVTQTPRYLIKTRGQQVTLSCSPISGHRSVSWYQQTPGQGLQFLFEYFSETQRNKGNFPGRFSGRQFSNSRSEMNVSTLELGDSALYLCASAAGRDQETQYFGPGTRLLVL.

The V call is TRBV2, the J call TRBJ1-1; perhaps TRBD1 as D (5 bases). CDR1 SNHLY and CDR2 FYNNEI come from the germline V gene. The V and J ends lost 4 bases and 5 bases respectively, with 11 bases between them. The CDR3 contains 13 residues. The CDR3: CASSGRGGTEAFF. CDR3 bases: TGTGCCAGCAGTGGGAGGGGAGGTACTGAAGCTTTCTTT.

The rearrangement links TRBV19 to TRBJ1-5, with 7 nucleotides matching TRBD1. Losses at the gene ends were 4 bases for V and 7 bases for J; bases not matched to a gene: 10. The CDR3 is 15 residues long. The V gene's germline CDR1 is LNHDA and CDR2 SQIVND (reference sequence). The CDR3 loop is CASSTTGTVLQPQHF. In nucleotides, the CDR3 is TGTGCCAGTAGTACAACGGGGACAGTTCTCCAGCCCCAGCATTTT.

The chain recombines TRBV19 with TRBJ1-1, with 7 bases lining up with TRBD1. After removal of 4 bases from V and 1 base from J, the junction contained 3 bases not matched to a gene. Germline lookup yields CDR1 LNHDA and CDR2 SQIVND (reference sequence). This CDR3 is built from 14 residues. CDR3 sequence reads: CASSKGQRNTEAFF. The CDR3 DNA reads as TGTGCCAGTAGTAAGGGACAGAGGAACACTGAAGCTTTCTTT.

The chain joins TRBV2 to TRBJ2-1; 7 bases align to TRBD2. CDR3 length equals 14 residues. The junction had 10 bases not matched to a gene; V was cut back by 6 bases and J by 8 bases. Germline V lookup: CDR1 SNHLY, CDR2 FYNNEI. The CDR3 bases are TGTGCCAGCAGAGGTGAATTAGGGAGGGATGAGCAGTTCTTC. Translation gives CASRGELGRDEQFF.

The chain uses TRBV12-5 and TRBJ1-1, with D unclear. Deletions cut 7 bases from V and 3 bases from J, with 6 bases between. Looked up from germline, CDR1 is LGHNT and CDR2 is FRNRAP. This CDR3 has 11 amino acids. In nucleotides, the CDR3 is TGTGCTAGTGCCCCCGACACTGAAGCTTTCTTT. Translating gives CASAPDTEAFF. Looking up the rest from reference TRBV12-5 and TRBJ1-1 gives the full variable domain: DARVTQTPRHKVTEMGQEVTMRCQPILGHNTVFWYRQTMMQGLELLAYFRNRAPLDDSGMPKDRFSAEMPDATLATLKIQPSEPRDSAVYFCASAPDTEAFFGQGTRLTVV.

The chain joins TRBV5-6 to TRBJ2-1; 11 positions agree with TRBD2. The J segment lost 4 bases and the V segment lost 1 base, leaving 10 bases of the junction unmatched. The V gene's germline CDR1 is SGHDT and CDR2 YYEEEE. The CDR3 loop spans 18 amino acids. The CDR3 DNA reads TGTGCCAGCAGCTTGAAGGTAGCGGGGGGGCCGGGGTACAATGAGCAGTTCTTC. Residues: CASSLKVAGGPGYNEQFF.

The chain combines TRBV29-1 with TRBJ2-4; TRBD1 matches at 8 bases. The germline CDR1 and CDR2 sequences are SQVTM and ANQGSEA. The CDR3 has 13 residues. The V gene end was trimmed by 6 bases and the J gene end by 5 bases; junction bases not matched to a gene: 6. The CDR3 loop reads CSVQQGGENIQYF. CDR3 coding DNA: TGCAGCGTACAACAGGGGGGTGAAAACATTCAGTACTTC. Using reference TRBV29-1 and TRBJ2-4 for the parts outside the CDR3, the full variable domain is SAVISQKPSRDICQRGTSLTIQCQVDSQVTMMFWYRQQPGQSLTLIATANQGSEATYESGFVIDKFPISRPNLTFSTLTVSNMSPEDSSIYLCSVQQGGENIQYFGAGTRLSVL.

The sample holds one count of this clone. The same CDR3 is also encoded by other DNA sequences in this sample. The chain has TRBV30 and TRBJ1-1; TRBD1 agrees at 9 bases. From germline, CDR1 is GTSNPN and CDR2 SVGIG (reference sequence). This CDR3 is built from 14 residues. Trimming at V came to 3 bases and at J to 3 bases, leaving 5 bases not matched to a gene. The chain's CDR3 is CAWSGTGTYTEAFF. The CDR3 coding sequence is TGTGCCTGGAGCGGGACAGGGACGTACACTGAAGCTTTCTTT. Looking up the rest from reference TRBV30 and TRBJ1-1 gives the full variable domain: SQTIHQWPATLVQPVGSPLSLECTVEGTSNPNLYWYRQAAGRGLQLLFYSVGIGQISSEVPQNLSASRPQDRQFILSSKKLLLSDSGFYLCAWSGTGTYTEAFFGQGTRLTVV.

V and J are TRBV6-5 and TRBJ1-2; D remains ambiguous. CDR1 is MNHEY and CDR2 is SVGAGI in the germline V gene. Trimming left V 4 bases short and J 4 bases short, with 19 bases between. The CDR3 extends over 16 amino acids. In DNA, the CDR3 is TGTGCCAGCAGTTTATGGGGTGGGATGGACTCCTATGGCTACACCTTC. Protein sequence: CASSLWGGMDSYGYTF.

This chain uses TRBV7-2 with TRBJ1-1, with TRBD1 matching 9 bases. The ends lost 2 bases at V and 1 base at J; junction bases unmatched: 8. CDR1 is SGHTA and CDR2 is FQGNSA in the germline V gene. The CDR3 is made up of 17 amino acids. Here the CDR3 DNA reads TGTGCCAGCAGCTTACTCCCCCCGGGACAGGGGAACACTGAAGCTTTCTTT. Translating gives CASSLLPPGQGNTEAFF.

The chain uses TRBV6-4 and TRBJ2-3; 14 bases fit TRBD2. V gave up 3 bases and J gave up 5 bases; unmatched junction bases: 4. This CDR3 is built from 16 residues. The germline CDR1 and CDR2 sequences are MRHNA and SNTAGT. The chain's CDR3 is CASSDTGTSGRDTQYF. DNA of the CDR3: TGTGCCAGCAGTGATACAGGGACTAGCGGGAGAGATACGCAGTATTTT.

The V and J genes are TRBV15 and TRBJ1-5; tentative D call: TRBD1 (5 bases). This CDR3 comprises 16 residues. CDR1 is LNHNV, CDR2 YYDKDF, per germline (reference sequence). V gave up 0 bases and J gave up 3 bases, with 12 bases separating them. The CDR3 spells CATSRDSGLNNQPQHF. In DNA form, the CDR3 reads TGTGCCACCAGCAGAGATTCAGGGCTTAACAATCAGCCCCAGCATTTT.

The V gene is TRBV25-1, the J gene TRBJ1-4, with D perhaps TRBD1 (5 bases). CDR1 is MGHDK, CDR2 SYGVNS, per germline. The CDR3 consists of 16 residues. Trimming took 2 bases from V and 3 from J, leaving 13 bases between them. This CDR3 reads CASSEPQGPANEKLFF. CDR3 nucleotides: TGTGCCAGCAGTGAACCCCAGGGTCCGGCTAATGAAAAACTGTTTTTT. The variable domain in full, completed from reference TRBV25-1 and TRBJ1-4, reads EADIYQTPRYLVIGTGKKITLECSQTMGHDKMYWYQQDPGMELHLIHYSYGVNSTEKGDLSSESTVSRIRTEHFPLTLESARPSHTSQYLCASSEPQGPANEKLFFGSGTQLSVL.

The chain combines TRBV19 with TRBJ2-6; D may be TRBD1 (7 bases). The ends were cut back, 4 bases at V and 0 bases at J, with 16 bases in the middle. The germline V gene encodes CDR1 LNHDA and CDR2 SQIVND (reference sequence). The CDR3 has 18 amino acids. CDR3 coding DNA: TGTGCCAGTAGTAACAGACAGGGAGGAGGCTCTGGGGCCAACGTCCTGACTTTC. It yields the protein CASSNRQGGGSGANVLTF. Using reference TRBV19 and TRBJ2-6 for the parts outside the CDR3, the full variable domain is DGGITQSPKYLFRKEGQNVTLSCEQNLNHDAMYWYRQDPGQGLRLIYYSQIVNDFQKGDIAEGYSVSREKKESFPLTVTSAQKNPTAFYLCASSNRQGGGSGANVLTFGAGSRLTVL.

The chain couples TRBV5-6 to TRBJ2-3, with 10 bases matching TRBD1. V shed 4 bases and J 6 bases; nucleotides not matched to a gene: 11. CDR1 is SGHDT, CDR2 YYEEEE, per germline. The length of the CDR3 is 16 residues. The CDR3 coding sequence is TGTGCCAGCAGCGCGCAGGGACAGGGGTATGGGGATACGCAGTATTTT. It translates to CASSAQGQGYGDTQYF.

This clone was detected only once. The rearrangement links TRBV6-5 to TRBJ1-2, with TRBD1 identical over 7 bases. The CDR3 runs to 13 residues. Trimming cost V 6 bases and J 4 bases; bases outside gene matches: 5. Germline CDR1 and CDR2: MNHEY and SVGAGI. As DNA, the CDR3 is TGTGCCAGCAGGTCGACAGGGATCTATGGCTACACCTTC. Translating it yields CASRSTGIYGYTF.

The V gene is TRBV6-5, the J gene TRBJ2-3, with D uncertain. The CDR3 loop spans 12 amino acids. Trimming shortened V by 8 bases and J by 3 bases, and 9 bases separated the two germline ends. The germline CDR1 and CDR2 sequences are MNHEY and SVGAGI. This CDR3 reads CASWAATDTQYF. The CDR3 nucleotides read TGTGCCAGCTGGGCAGCTACAGATACGCAGTATTTT.

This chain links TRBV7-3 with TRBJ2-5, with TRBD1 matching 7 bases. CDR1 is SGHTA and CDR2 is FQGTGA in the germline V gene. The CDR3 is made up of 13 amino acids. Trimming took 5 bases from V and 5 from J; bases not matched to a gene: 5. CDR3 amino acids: CASSRGGSETQYF. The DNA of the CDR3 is TGTGCCAGCAGCCGAGGGGGCTCGGAGACCCAGTACTTC. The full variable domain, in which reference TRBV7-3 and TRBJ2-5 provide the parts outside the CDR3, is GAGVSQTPSNKVTEKGKYVELRCDPISGHTALYWYRQSLGQGPEFLIYFQGTGAADDSGLPNDRFFAVRPEGSVSTLKIQRTERGDSAVYLCASSRGGSETQYFGPGTRLLVL.

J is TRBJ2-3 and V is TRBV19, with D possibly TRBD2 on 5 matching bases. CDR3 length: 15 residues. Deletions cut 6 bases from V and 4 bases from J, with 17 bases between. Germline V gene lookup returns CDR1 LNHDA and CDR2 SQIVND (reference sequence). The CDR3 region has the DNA TGTGCCAGTAGCGTCCTAATCGGGGTGGCAGATACGCAGTATTTT. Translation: CASSVLIGVADTQYF. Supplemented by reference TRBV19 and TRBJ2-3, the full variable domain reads DGGITQSPKYLFRKEGQNVTLSCEQNLNHDAMYWYRQDPGQGLRLIYYSQIVNDFQKGDIAEGYSVSREKKESFPLTVTSAQKNPTAFYLCASSVLIGVADTQYFGPGTRLTVL.

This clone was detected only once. The CDR3 here is CASSAGTGNLRNTIYF. Here the CDR3 DNA reads TGTGCCAGCAGTGCCGGGACAGGGAATCTGAGAAACACCATATATTTT. The chain employs TRBV6-1 and TRBJ1-3, with 9 bases that match TRBD1. This CDR3 contains 16 residues. The germline V gene has CDR1 MNHNS and CDR2 SASEGT. With 4 bases clipped from V and 5 bases from J, the junction kept 9 bases outside the gene matches.